Each of the 20 T cell receptor beta chains below was sequenced from the same sample in a study of T cells expressing NK-cell markers. TCRdb processed the 5' RACE reads again and assigns one entry to each CDR3 protein, with no DNA. The sample features about 300,000 distinct CDR3 sequences, with around 4% in its top ten. The sequenced sample was blood T cells: a sorted CD56 or NKG2C T cell subset, CD4+ or CD8+ T cells, or bulk PBMC T cells (not recorded which). Receptor source: a woman aged 18 to 75 in good health.

The rearrangement links TRBV29-1 to TRBJ1-1; lacking DNA, the TRBD1 call made by TCRdb goes unchecked. Looked up from germline, CDR1 is SQVTM and CDR2 is ANQGSEA. CDR3 length: 13 amino acids. CDR3: CSVARDTNTEAFF.

The chain combines TRBV4-2 with TRBJ2-1; without DNA, the TCRdb call of TRBD2 cannot be checked. Germline V gene data show CDR1 as LGHNA and CDR2 as YNFKEQ. The length of the CDR3 is 15 residues. CDR3: CASSPSGSYTHEQFF.

The V call is TRBV2, the J call TRBJ2-5; TCRdb lists TRBD1, though no DNA is available to test this call. The CDR3 spans 13 residues. In germline, CDR1 is SNHLY, CDR2 FYNNEI. CDR3 sequence: CASRVTVMETQYF.

V usage is TRBV5-6 and J usage is TRBJ2-5; TCRdb selects TRBD1, and the lack of DNA leaves this call unchecked. The CDR3 runs 14 residues. Germline CDR1 is SGHDT and CDR2 is YYEEEE. The CDR3 protein is CASREQGARETQYF.

The chain carries TRBV5-1 and TRBJ2-1; the TRBD1 assignment by TCRdb is unverifiable without DNA. Germline V lookup: CDR1 SGHRS, CDR2 YFSETQ. The CDR3 covers 13 residues. CDR3: CASTPSVTGEQFF.

Here the CDR3 reads CASNPRGGATYNEQFF. The chain links TRBV19 to TRBJ2-1; the TCRdb call, TRBD1, lacks DNA for checking. The CDR3 has 16 amino acids. CDR1 is LNHDA and CDR2 is SQIVND in the germline V gene (reference sequence).

The chain is built from TRBV7-2 and TRBJ2-3. This CDR3 is built from 12 residues. The germline V gene encodes CDR1 SGHTA and CDR2 FQGNSA. CDR3 sequence: CASSLRRDTQYF. Full variable domain (remainder filled in from reference TRBV7-2 and TRBJ2-3): GAGVSQSPSNKVTEKGKDVELRCDPISGHTALYWYRQSLGQGLEFLIYFQGNSAPDKSGLPSDRFSAERTGGSVSTLTIQRTQQEDSAVYLCASSLRRDTQYFGPGTRLTVL.

The rearrangement uses TRBV10-3 and TRBJ2-3; as DNA is missing, the TRBD2 call by TCRdb cannot be tested. Germline-derived CDR1 and CDR2 are ENHRY and SYGVKD. This CDR3 has 18 residues. CDR3 in amino acids: CAISPGLAEGPSTDTQYF.

The chain links TRBV15 to TRBJ1-4. Germline V gives CDR1 LNHNV, CDR2 YYDKDF (reference sequence). CDR3 size: 15 residues. Here the CDR3 reads CATSQPESSNEKLFF.

V usage is TRBV21-1 and J usage is TRBJ2-3; the D gene TCRdb calls, TRBD2, cannot be checked with no DNA. TRBV21-1 is noted as a pseudogene. The CDR3 totals 14 residues. CDR3 residues: CASSRPKSVDTQYF.

The rearrangement links TRBV28 to TRBJ1-5. The CDR3 extends over 12 amino acids. Germline V gene data show CDR1 as MDHEN and CDR2 as SYDVKM. Here the CDR3 reads CASSFPEARGHF.

The chain couples TRBV20-1 to TRBJ1-2; lacking DNA, the TRBD1 call made by TCRdb goes unchecked. The CDR3 runs 14 residues. Germline-derived CDR1 and CDR2 are DFQATT and SNEGSKA (reference sequence). CDR3 sequence: CSAREKAGGDGYTF.

CDR3 protein: CASSTRAGTSSDNEQFF. The chain carries TRBV7-2 and TRBJ2-1; lacking DNA, the TRBD2 call made by TCRdb goes unchecked. This CDR3 comprises 17 residues. Germline assignment: CDR1 SGHTA and CDR2 FQGNSA.

V and J are TRBV28 and TRBJ1-1; TCRdb calls TRBD1, which cannot be checked without DNA. This CDR3 is built from 15 residues. Per the germline V gene, CDR1 is MDHEN and CDR2 is SYDVKM. CDR3: CASRSGHVMNTEAFF.

The chain links TRBV6-1 to TRBJ1-5. Germline V lookup: CDR1 MNHNS, CDR2 SASEGT. The CDR3 sequence is 17 residues long. Here the CDR3 reads CASFGAGRGLSNQPQHF.

The chain joins TRBV13 to TRBJ1-3. CDR1 and CDR2 from the germline V gene are PRHDT and FYEKMQ (reference sequence). This CDR3 has 14 amino acids. CDR3 region: CASSAPSYGNTIYF.

The gene calls are TRBV9 and TRBJ2-2. The CDR3 spans 12 residues. Germline-derived CDR1 and CDR2 are SGDLS and YYNGEE. The CDR3 loop is CASSVAHGELFF. The complete variable domain, with remaining parts taken from reference TRBV9 and TRBJ2-2, reads DSGVTQTPKHLITATGQRVTLRCSPRSGDLSVYWYQQSLDQGLQFLIQYYNGEERAKGNILERFSAQQFPDLHSELNLSSLELGDSALYFCASSVAHGELFFGEGSRLTVL.

V and J are TRBV6-2 or TRBV6-3 and TRBJ1-5; TCRdb proposes TRBD1, but this gene call is untestable without DNA. Looked up from germline, CDR1 is MNHEY and CDR2 is SVGEGT. The CDR3 has 16 amino acids. CDR3 residues: CASTRPQGGSNQPQHF.

V gene TRBV12-3 or TRBV12-4 combines with J gene TRBJ1-2. The CDR3 is made up of 13 amino acids. CDR3 protein: CASRSRVIYGYTF.

The rearrangement links TRBV10-3 to TRBJ1-2; TCRdb selects TRBD1, and the lack of DNA leaves this call unchecked. Per germline, CDR1 ENHRY and CDR2 SYGVKD. The CDR3 is 14 residues long. The chain's CDR3 is CAISRRGWDYGYTF.